This entry lists 24 T cell receptor beta chains sequenced from one sample in a study of blood T cell repertoires in COVID-19. Sequencing used immunoSEQ multiplex PCR; TCRdb keeps in-frame clones, though not all of them. The repertoire holds hundreds of thousands of clones, with around nine tenths as singletons. Sequenced: peripheral blood. These receptors all come from a woman aged 25 to 39 with acute or convalescent COVID-19.

This rearrangement joins TRBV7-3 to TRBJ2-2; the D gene is possibly TRBD1 (5 bases). V was cut by 5 bases and J by 7 bases, with 8 bases left in between. The germline V gene has CDR1 SGHTA and CDR2 FQGTGA. The CDR3 runs 12 residues. The CDR3 loop reads CASSADSGELFF. The DNA for the CDR3 is TGTGCCAGCAGCGCAGACAGCGGGGAGCTGTTTTTT.

V is TRBV5-1 and J is TRBJ2-7; perhaps TRBD2 as D (6 bases). The V end lost 3 bases, the J end lost 1 base, and 11 bases lay between the germline ends. Per the germline V gene, CDR1 is SGHRS and CDR2 is YFSETQ. The CDR3 spans 14 residues. The CDR3 coding sequence is TGCGCCAGCAGCTGGAGACTAGGATCCTACGAGCAGTACTTC. This encodes CASSWRLGSYEQYF.

This clone was seen only a few times. The chain employs TRBV6-5 and TRBJ1-6; TRBD1 matches at 7 bases. The length of the CDR3 is 15 residues. Trimming at V came to 6 bases and at J to 5 bases, leaving 7 bases not matched to a gene. Germline V gene data show CDR1 as MNHEY and CDR2 as SVGAGI. CDR3 nucleotides: TGTGCCAGCAGCGCGCGACAGGGAAATAATTCACCCCTCCACTTT. Protein sequence: CASSARQGNNSPLHF.

This chain links TRBV29-1 with TRBJ2-1; 8 nucleotides align to TRBD2. After removal of 6 bases from V and 6 bases from J, the junction contained 10 bases not matched to a gene. The CDR3 spans 14 residues. Germline CDR1 is SQVTM and CDR2 is ANQGSEA. This CDR3 is CSVTPGGEANEQFF. The CDR3 coding sequence is TGCAGCGTAACCCCCGGGGGGGAGGCCAATGAGCAGTTCTTC.

As for this clone: A junction end diverges from the germline sequence, so it may reflect a read error. The chain is built from TRBV2 and TRBJ2-1; D is unclear. Germline V gene data show CDR1 as SNHLY and CDR2 as FYNNEI. The CDR3 covers 10 residues. The CDR3 is CASSGPGLLF. CDR3 in DNA: TGTGCCAGCAGTGGACCTGGGCTACTCTTC. Combining the CDR3 with reference TRBV2 and TRBJ2-1 gives the whole variable domain EPEVTQTPSHQVTQMGQEVILRCVPISNHLYFYWYRQILGQKVEFLVSFYNNEISEKSEIFDDQFSVERPDGSNFTLKIRSTKLEDSAMYFCASSGPGLLFGPGTRLTVL.

The chain uses TRBV10-2 and TRBJ2-2; no definite D call. V lost 6 bases and J 2 bases, leaving 13 bases between the germline ends. Germline loops: CDR1 WSHSY, CDR2 SAAADI. CDR3 length: 15 residues. The CDR3 nucleotides read TGCGCCAGCAGCCTCCTACCCCTCAACACCGGGGAGCTGTTTTTT. Its translation is CASSLLPLNTGELFF.

The J gene is TRBJ2-2, the V gene TRBV10-2; D is possibly TRBD1 (6 bases). Germline CDR1 reads WSHSY; CDR2 reads SAAADI. This CDR3 comprises 13 residues. Trimming removed 7 bases from V and 4 bases from J, with 10 bases in between. The CDR3 nucleotides read TGCGCCAGCAAAGGGGGAACCACCGGGGAGCTGTTTTTT. It encodes CASKGGTTGELFF.

The rearrangement joins TRBV7-9 to TRBJ2-7; TRBD1 might be the D (5 bases). The CDR3 has 13 residues. Germline V gene sequence: CDR1 SEHNR, CDR2 FQNEAQ (reference sequence). V was clipped by 4 bases and J by 1 base, with 8 bases between them. The CDR3 coding sequence is TGTGCCAGCAGCTCGACAGCGTCCTACGAGCAGTACTTC. This gives the protein CASSSTASYEQYF.

The sample holds one count of this clone. The rearrangement joins TRBV5-1 to TRBJ2-3; 9 nucleotides line up with TRBD1. This CDR3 comprises 14 residues. Trimming at V came to 4 bases and at J to 7 bases, leaving 7 bases not matched to a gene. From germline, CDR1 is SGHRS and CDR2 YFSETQ. This CDR3 reads CASSAGQGLNTQYF. The CDR3 bases are TGCGCCAGCAGCGCGGGACAGGGTTTAAATACGCAGTATTTT.

The chain joins TRBV4-1 to TRBJ1-5; possibly TRBD1 for D (5 bases). Trimming removed 0 bases at V and 6 bases at J, with 9 bases between. Germline assignment: CDR1 MGHRA and CDR2 YSYEKL. The CDR3 extends over 14 amino acids. The CDR3 loop reads CASSQEAGRQPQHF. Here the CDR3 DNA reads TGCGCCAGCAGCCAAGAAGCAGGGCGTCAGCCCCAGCATTTT.

The chain combines TRBV30 with TRBJ2-7; a weak D match, TRBD1 (6 bases). Per the germline V gene, CDR1 is GTSNPN and CDR2 is SVGIG (reference sequence). The CDR3 has 16 residues. Trimming removed 4 bases from V and 4 bases from J, with 23 bases in between. CDR3 sequence reads: CAWNGIAGTPTYEQYF. The CDR3 bases are TGTGCCTGGAATGGAATAGCCGGGACACCTACTTACGAGCAGTACTTC.

The chain carries TRBV7-3 and TRBJ2-2, with 8 bases that match TRBD1. This CDR3 region has 16 residues. Losses at the gene ends were 5 bases for V and 7 bases for J; bases not matched to a gene: 12. Germline CDR1 and CDR2: SGHTA and FQGTGA. CDR3 sequence reads: CASSQTQGAKIGELFF. DNA of the CDR3: TGTGCCAGCAGCCAGACCCAGGGGGCAAAAATCGGGGAGCTGTTTTTT.

V and J are TRBV27 and TRBJ2-2, with 9 bases aligning to TRBD1. V gave up 5 bases and J gave up 7 bases; unmatched junction bases: 8. Germline lookup yields CDR1 MNHEY and CDR2 SMNVEV (reference sequence). This CDR3 has 15 residues. CDR3 nucleotides: TGTGCCAGCAGTACCGCCGGGACAGGGTTCGGGGAGCTGTTTTTT. Encoded protein: CASSTAGTGFGELFF.

The chain has TRBV9 and TRBJ1-1; D may be TRBD1 (5 bases). The V end was cut by 5 bases, the J end by 5 bases, with 16 bases between. Per germline, CDR1 SGDLS and CDR2 YYNGEE. The CDR3 is 14 residues long. CDR3 loop: CASSGPGGETEAFF. The DNA of the CDR3 is TGTGCCAGCAGTGGTCCTGGAGGGGAAACTGAAGCTTTCTTT. The variable domain in full, with the rest retrieved from reference TRBV9 and TRBJ1-1, is DSGVTQTPKHLITATGQRVTLRCSPRSGDLSVYWYQQSLDQGLQFLIQYYNGEERAKGNILERFSAQQFPDLHSELNLSSLELGDSALYFCASSGPGGETEAFFGQGTRLTVV.

The rearrangement joins TRBV2 to TRBJ2-3, with TRBD1 matching over 11 bases. CDR3 size: 16 residues. Germline CDR1 reads SNHLY; CDR2 reads FYNNEI. Unmatched junction bases numbered 10, after V lost 6 bases and J lost 5 bases. The CDR3, as DNA: TGTGCCAGCAGCCAACACGGGACAGGGGGAGGAGATACGCAGTATTTT. This sequence encodes CASSQHGTGGGDTQYF.

This clone was counted once. V is TRBV5-1 and J is TRBJ2-2; unclear D gene. The CDR3 has 14 residues. The germline gives CDR1 SGHRS, CDR2 YFSETQ. The V gene lost 4 bases and the J gene lost 1 base, with 8 bases spanning the gap. The CDR3 spells CASSRSGNTGELFF. CDR3 nucleotide sequence: TGCGCCAGCAGCCGATCAGGGAACACCGGGGAGCTGTTTTTT. The full variable domain, its missing parts supplied by reference TRBV5-1 and TRBJ2-2, is KAGVTQTPRYLIKTRGQQVTLSCSPISGHRSVSWYQQTPGQGLQFLFEYFSETQRNKGNFPGRFSGRQFSNSRSEMNVSTLELGDSALYLCASSRSGNTGELFFGEGSRLTVL.

V gene TRBV7-3 combines with J gene TRBJ1-1; D is perhaps TRBD1 (5 bases). There are 15 residues in the CDR3. Germline values: CDR1 SGHTA, CDR2 FQGTGA. Trimming left V 5 bases short and J 0 bases short, with 13 bases between. DNA of the CDR3: TGTGCCAGCAGCACAGACAGCAATATGAACACTGAAGCTTTCTTT. This codes for CASSTDSNMNTEAFF.

The chain couples TRBV30 to TRBJ2-5; 10 bases fit TRBD1. V lost 0 bases and J lost 5; bases outside the gene matches: 6. Germline lookup yields CDR1 GTSNPN and CDR2 SVGIG (reference sequence). This CDR3 is built from 15 residues. This CDR3 is CAWSVGTGVWETQYF. For the CDR3, the DNA is TGTGCCTGGAGTGTAGGGACAGGGGTATGGGAGACCCAGTACTTC.

The rearrangement uses TRBV6-5 and TRBJ2-3; D possibly corresponds to TRBD1 (6 bases). CDR3 length: 14 residues. The V end lost 2 bases, the J end lost 8 bases, and 14 bases lay between the germline ends. Germline V lookup: CDR1 MNHEY, CDR2 SVGAGI. CDR3: CASSYQRQDATQYF. In nucleotides, the CDR3 is TGTGCCAGCAGTTACCAAAGACAGGATGCTACGCAGTATTTT.

The chain has TRBV6-6 and TRBJ1-4, with D perhaps TRBD1 (5 bases). The V gene lost 6 bases and the J gene lost 0 bases, with 23 bases spanning the gap. In germline, CDR1 is MNHNY, CDR2 SVGAGI (reference sequence). CDR3 length: 19 residues. CDR3: CASSSPTENRFATNEKLFF. The CDR3 coding sequence is TGTGCCAGCAGCTCTCCGACAGAAAATCGATTCGCAACTAATGAAAAACTGTTTTTT.

The chain is built from TRBV19 and TRBJ2-2; the D is unclear. The V gene lost 1 base and the J gene lost 3 bases, with 9 bases spanning the gap. The CDR3 is made up of 15 amino acids. The germline V gene has CDR1 LNHDA and CDR2 SQIVND (reference sequence). The CDR3 DNA reads TGTGCCAGTAGTATAGCTGCCATAGACACCGGGGAGCTGTTTTTT. Translation gives CASSIAAIDTGELFF. Full variable domain (outside the CDR3, taken from reference TRBV19 and TRBJ2-2): DGGITQSPKYLFRKEGQNVTLSCEQNLNHDAMYWYRQDPGQGLRLIYYSQIVNDFQKGDIAEGYSVSREKKESFPLTVTSAQKNPTAFYLCASSIAAIDTGELFFGEGSRLTVL.

The V and J genes are TRBV6-5 and TRBJ1-6, with D possibly being TRBD1 (5 bases). The length of the CDR3 is 14 residues. The V end was cut by 4 bases, the J end by 7 bases, with 11 bases between. Germline V gene sequence: CDR1 MNHEY, CDR2 SVGAGI. The CDR3: CASSSGRANSPLHF. The CDR3 DNA sequence: TGTGCCAGCAGTTCCGGCAGGGCAAATTCACCCCTCCACTTT.

V and J are TRBV5-1 and TRBJ2-2; D may be TRBD1 (8 bases). CDR1 and CDR2 (germline): SGHRS, YFSETQ. Trimming left V 4 bases short and J 4 bases short, with 14 bases between. The CDR3 is made up of 15 amino acids. Here the CDR3 reads CASSSGTGSTGELFF. In nucleotides, the CDR3 is TGCGCCAGCAGCAGCGGGACAGGATCCACCGGGGAGCTGTTTTTT.

The J gene is TRBJ2-2, the V gene TRBV15; TRBD1 matches at 9 bases. V dropped 3 bases and J dropped 6; count of bases not matched to a gene: 5. In germline, CDR1 is LNHNV, CDR2 YYDKDF (reference sequence). The CDR3 runs to 15 residues. The DNA for the CDR3 is TGTGCCACCAGCAGGGACAGGGGTGGTGCCGGGGAGCTGTTTTTT. It encodes CATSRDRGGAGELFF.